This paragraph covers one T cell receptor beta chain sequence. Its cognate antigen has yet to be identified. The sample holds no much larger clone one base away, and base qualities are not on file. The collaborating institutions used their own protocols to collect whole blood in K2EDTA tubes. For TCRbeta analysis, collaborator samples were shipped as frozen whole blood, as isolated PBMCs, or as DNA extracted from either sample type. The CDR3 goes from the cysteine to the phenylalanine over 14 residues. Only the CDR3 DNA stays, 42 bases, in frame from base 1. Trimmed from V: 4 bases; trimmed from J: 4 bases; junction bases lacking a gene match: 7. Sequences SGHRS (CDR1) and YFSETQ (CDR2) are obtained from the germline V gene. The data stem from a study of blood T cell repertoires in COVID-19 (dated by TCRdb to 2018 to 2021). About the study as a whole: Samples from collaborators originated in the United States, Italy and Spain and spanned both the acute and convalescent phases of COVID-19. HLA class I and class II types, where available, came from metadata supplied by the sample provider rather than from assay-based typing. The dataset comprised deeply sampled blood TCRbeta repertoires from subjects exposed to, actively infected with, or recovered from COVID-19. Nearly every sample came with metadata listing a de-identified subject ID, COVID-19 status, age in years and sex. The samples were drawn from two sources: the first 160 participants of the ongoing ImmuneRACE study, and approximately 1,300 subjects contributed by 6 global collaborators. The repertoires were made available in a free public database intended to serve as a resource for research on the immune response to SARS-CoV-2. The material from the prospective study consisted of cDNA or gDNA derived from T cells, B-cell-depleted T cells, or PBMCs. Broad study findings and their caveats: How much clinical and demographic metadata was included differed by source and by participant, and the metadata was provided uncurated.

TCRbeta CDR3 regions were amplified from genomic DNA using the immunoSEQ Assay, a bias-controlled multiplex PCR. The authors' pipeline ran thus. The number of nucleated cells in each sample was estimated by amplification of reference gene primers within the assay. Sequence reads were collapsed and filtered to measure the absolute abundance of every unique TCRbeta CDR3 rearrangement. Productive Simpson clonality was computed per sample as the square root of Simpson's diversity index over productive rearrangements. TCRdb provides this immuneACCESS table in a form limited to in-frame rearrangements. Some clones are lacking; in checked studies, under half of them reflect an unresolved V gene, and why the rest are absent is not known. V and J calls and clone size follow that table, whereas D and trimming were derived from the DNA. The sample table contains about 49,000 clones; only one count was recorded for approximately 90% of them. The ten largest clones represent about 5% of the sample.

The TCR comes from a man between 35 and 55 years old with active COVID-19. This chain joins TRBV5-1 to TRBJ1-2; the junction holds 7 bases that match TRBD1. The sequencing sample was made of peripheral blood. The CDR3 region reads CASSPGDRFYGYTF. In nucleotide form, the sequence is TGCGCCAGCAGCCCGGGGGACAGATTCTATGGCTACACCTTC.